Listed below are T cell receptor beta chains from one sample, sequenced in a study of shared clonotypes between healthy human individuals. Generated by immunoSEQ multiplex PCR, the TCRdb table keeps only in-frame clones and is missing some. The profile shows about 2.2 million clones, around 95% of them singletons. Sequenced material: naive CD8+ T cells from PBMCs. These receptors originate from a man between 18 and 29 years old in good health. Some clones in this sample may be carry-over from other donors' samples. The CDR3 runs from the conserved cysteine through the conserved F or W. The D gene is left open where the match is weak. Clone size, where shown, is once, few, many, or a class for clones that have expanded.

CDR3	DNA	size	J	D	V	length
CASSPSGASYEQYF	TGTGCCAGCAGCCCCTCAGGTGCCTCCTACGAGCAGTACTTC	-	TRBJ2-7	-	TRBV6-6	14
CASRSTYEQYF	TGCGCCAGCAGGAGTACCTACGAGCAGTACTTC	-	TRBJ2-7	-	TRBV5-1	11
CASSLSISAATNEKLFF	TGTGCCAGCAGTTTATCGATTTCGGCAGCAACTAATGAAAAACTGTTTTTT	-	TRBJ1-4	-	TRBV27	17
CASSLGDRTYEQYF	TGTGCCAGCAGCTTAGGGGACAGAACCTACGAGCAGTACTTC	once	TRBJ2-7	TRBD1	TRBV7-6	14
CASSSRDRGRGYTF	TGCGCCAGCAGCTCCCGGGACAGGGGAAGGGGCTACACCTTC	-	TRBJ1-2	TRBD1	TRBV5-1	14
CASSFRGEVYGYTF	TGTGCCAGCAGTTTTAGGGGGGAAGTCTATGGCTACACCTTC	-	TRBJ1-2	-	TRBV28	14
CASWASGASYNEQFF	TGTGCCAGCTGGGCTAGCGGGGCCTCCTACAATGAGCAGTTCTTC	-	TRBJ2-1	TRBD2	TRBV28	15
CASSFQGVSAKNIQYF	TGTGCCAGCAGTTTTCAGGGGGTGAGCGCCAAAAACATTCAGTACTTC	-	TRBJ2-4	TRBD1	TRBV27	16
CASSRLAGDGYNEQFF	TGCGCCAGCAGCAGACTAGCGGGAGATGGCTACAATGAGCAGTTCTTC	-	TRBJ2-1	TRBD2	TRBV5-1	16
CASSLSFGDNEQFF	TGTGCCAGCAGCCTTAGCTTTGGGGACAATGAGCAGTTCTTC	-	TRBJ2-1	-	TRBV5-8	14
CASSRFGGGTLDGYTF	TGTGCCAGCAGCCGATTCGGGGGGGGCACTCTGGATGGCTACACCTTC	-	TRBJ1-2	-	TRBV7-6	16
CASSTGPDTQYF	TGTGCCAGCAGTACGGGCCCAGATACGCAGTATTTT	-	TRBJ2-3	-	TRBV27	12
CASSPFLRASYNEQFF	TGTGCCAGCAGCCCCTTTCTGCGGGCCTCCTACAATGAGCAGTTCTTC	-	TRBJ2-1	-	TRBV11-2	16
CASSLRAGAEQYF	TGTGCCAGCAGTTTACGGGCAGGCGCCGAGCAGTACTTC	-	TRBJ2-7	-	TRBV27	13
CASSPTAGAGIADTQYF	TGCGCCAGCAGCCCAACAGCGGGAGCAGGAATAGCAGATACGCAGTATTTT	-	TRBJ2-3	TRBD2	TRBV4-1	17
CASSSGGAGGGNEQFF	TGTGCCAGCAGTTCCGGCGGGGCGGGAGGGGGCAATGAGCAGTTCTTC	-	TRBJ2-1	TRBD2	TRBV27	16
CASSDGLAGVLPDTQYF	TGCGCCAGCAGTGACGGACTAGCGGGAGTCTTGCCAGATACGCAGTATTTT	-	TRBJ2-3	TRBD2	TRBV10-1	17
CASSLGGTGEAFF	TGTGCCAGCAGCTTAGGCGGGACAGGAGAAGCTTTCTTT	-	TRBJ1-1	TRBD1	TRBV7-8	13
CASSFPRRETHNSPLHF	TGCGCCAGCAGCTTCCCCCGCCGGGAGACCCATAATTCACCCCTCCACTTT	-	TRBJ1-6	-	TRBV4-1	17
CASSRRTGIDYGYTF	TGTGCCAGCAGCCGACGGACAGGGATAGACTATGGCTACACCTTC	-	TRBJ1-2	TRBD1	TRBV7-8	15
CSATINEQFF	TGCAGTGCGACAATCAATGAGCAGTTCTTC	-	TRBJ2-1	-	TRBV20-1	10
CASSPTYREGLGNEQFF	TGTGCCAGCAGCCCAACCTACCGGGAGGGCCTCGGCAATGAGCAGTTCTTC	-	TRBJ2-1	TRBD2	TRBV14	17
CASSLFQGRFIGTQYF	TGTGCCAGCAGCTTATTTCAGGGGAGGTTTATCGGGACCCAGTACTTC	-	TRBJ2-5	-	TRBV7-9	16
CASSLSRQGAGGYTF	TGTGCCAGCAGCTTATCACGCCAGGGGGCGGGCGGCTACACCTTC	-	TRBJ1-2	TRBD1	TRBV7-9	15
CSVAGGSTYEQYF	TGCAGCGTTGCTGGAGGGAGTACCTACGAGCAGTACTTC	-	TRBJ2-7	-	TRBV29-1	13
CASSLALAGASDTQYF	TGTGCCAGCAGCTTAGCGCTAGCGGGAGCCTCAGATACGCAGTATTTT	-	TRBJ2-3	TRBD2	TRBV7-8	16
CASSYSSSGSYEQYF	TGTGCCAGCAGTTACTCGTCGAGCGGGAGTTATGAGCAGTACTTC	-	TRBJ2-7	TRBD2	TRBV6-5	15
CASSMNLAESTDTQYF	TGTGCCAGCAGCATGAACCTAGCGGAGAGCACAGATACGCAGTATTTT	-	TRBJ2-3	TRBD2	TRBV9	16
CASSLRLAHTDTQYF	TGTGCCAGCAGCCTAAGACTAGCACACACAGATACGCAGTATTTT	-	TRBJ2-3	TRBD2	TRBV6-5	15
CASSEYREFTEAFF	TGTGCCAGCAGTGAATATCGAGAGTTCACTGAAGCTTTCTTT	-	TRBJ1-1	-	TRBV25-1	14
CASSFGEYTEAFF	TGTGCCAGCAGTTTCGGGGAGTACACTGAAGCTTTCTTT	-	TRBJ1-1	-	TRBV28	13
CASSLTGNEQFF	TGTGCCAGCAGCCTTACGGGCAATGAGCAGTTCTTC	-	TRBJ2-1	-	TRBV11-2	12
CATSRDRGDDNEQFF	TGTGCCACCAGCAGAGATAGAGGGGACGACAATGAGCAGTTCTTC	-	TRBJ2-1	-	TRBV15	15
CARGVGTQTINYGYTF	TGTGCCAGAGGAGTCGGGACACAAACTATAAACTATGGCTACACCTTC	few	TRBJ1-2	-	TRBV19	16
CASRSQGPITGELFF	TGCGCCAGCAGATCCCAGGGGCCGATTACCGGGGAGCTGTTTTTT	-	TRBJ2-2	-	TRBV5-1	15
CSAGAGPYEQYF	TGCAGCGCCGGGGCAGGGCCCTACGAGCAGTACTTC	-	TRBJ2-7	-	TRBV29-1	12
CASSLRTGSQPQHF	TGTGCCAGCAGTCTGCGGACAGGGAGTCAGCCCCAGCATTTT	-	TRBJ1-5	TRBD1	TRBV27	14
CASSGQVGWDTEAFF	TGCGCCAGCAGTGGGCAGGTCGGGTGGGACACTGAAGCTTTCTTT	-	TRBJ1-1	-	TRBV5-1	15
CASSQEVAGVTEAFF	TGTGCCAGCAGCCAAGAGGTCGCAGGGGTCACTGAAGCTTTCTTT	-	TRBJ1-1	-	TRBV4-2	15
CASKFGGGLYGYTF	TGTGCCAGCAAGTTCGGGGGGGGGCTTTATGGCTACACCTTC	-	TRBJ1-2	-	TRBV27	14
CASSLSSSAGESYEQYF	TGCGCCAGCAGCCTCTCTTCGAGCGCGGGAGAGTCCTACGAGCAGTACTTC	-	TRBJ2-7	TRBD2	TRBV4-1	17
CASSALAGGYQETQYF	TGTGCCAGCAGTGCCCTAGCGGGAGGGTACCAAGAGACCCAGTACTTC	once	TRBJ2-5	TRBD2	TRBV27	16
CASSLGGTSSYEQYF	TGTGCCAGCAGCTTAGGCGGGACAAGCTCCTACGAGCAGTACTTC	-	TRBJ2-7	-	TRBV7-9	15
CSVPSSGSTSEQYF	TGCAGCGTTCCCTCTAGCGGGAGTACGAGTGAGCAGTACTTC	-	TRBJ2-7	TRBD2	TRBV29-1	14
CASSPPGELYEQYF	TGTGCCAGCAGCCCCCCTGGGGAGCTCTACGAGCAGTACTTC	-	TRBJ2-7	-	TRBV11-2	14
CASSRDGINQPQHF	TGTGCCAGCAGTCGAGACGGAATAAATCAGCCCCAGCATTTT	-	TRBJ1-5	-	TRBV28	14
CASSRAPPPAFF	TGTGCCAGCAGCCGGGCCCCCCCACCAGCTTTCTTT	-	TRBJ1-1	-	TRBV7-9	12
CASSAISYEQYF	TGTGCCAGCAGTGCAATTTCCTACGAGCAGTACTTC	-	TRBJ2-7	-	TRBV28	12
CASSVPRQGQDAGELFF	TGTGCCAGCAGCGTCCCAAGACAGGGACAAGACGCCGGGGAGCTGTTTTTT	once	TRBJ2-2	TRBD1	TRBV9	17
CASSSAGGSGNTIYF	TGTGCCAGCAGCTCCGCCGGGGGCTCTGGAAACACCATATATTTT	-	TRBJ1-3	-	TRBV7-9	15
CAIGQGRNTEAFF	TGTGCCATAGGACAGGGCCGGAACACTGAAGCTTTCTTT	-	TRBJ1-1	TRBD1	TRBV10-3	13
CASSPTGNEQFF	TGTGCCAGTAGCCCAACAGGGAATGAGCAGTTCTTC	-	TRBJ2-1	-	TRBV19	12
CASTPNRDRGPESTEAFF	TGTGCCAGTACCCCGAACCGGGACAGGGGGCCAGAGAGCACTGAAGCTTTCTTT	-	TRBJ1-1	TRBD1	TRBV19	18
CASSLEGLPGTGELFF	TGTGCCAGCAGCTTAGAAGGTCTACCGGGCACCGGGGAGCTGTTTTTT	-	TRBJ2-2	-	TRBV7-8	16
CASSIGTGTEAFF	TGTGCCAGTAGTATAGGGACGGGGACTGAAGCTTTCTTT	-	TRBJ1-1	-	TRBV19	13